This TCR beta chain was documented in a study of cytomegalovirus exposure and HLA in healthy donors. PCR employed 60 Vbeta and 13 Jbeta primers. The protocol was immunoSEQ multiplex PCR, while the TCRdb copy is restricted to in-frame clones and leaves out a portion. The data show roughly 250,000 clones, 84% seen once. Germline assignment: CDR1 MDHEN and CDR2 SYDVKM. This CDR3 is built from 15 residues. The V and J ends lost 5 bases and 2 bases, in that order; junction bases with no gene match: 6. Sequences were obtained from PBMCs. The V and J genes are TRBV28 and TRBJ2-7; 10 bases line up with TRBD2. The TCR sequence derives from a woman between 35 and 50 years old in good health and CMV-seropositive. The CDR3 DNA follows: TGTGCCAGCAGTCCCCCTAGCGGGAGCCCCTACGAGCAGTACTTC. Translating it yields CASSPPSGSPYEQYF.